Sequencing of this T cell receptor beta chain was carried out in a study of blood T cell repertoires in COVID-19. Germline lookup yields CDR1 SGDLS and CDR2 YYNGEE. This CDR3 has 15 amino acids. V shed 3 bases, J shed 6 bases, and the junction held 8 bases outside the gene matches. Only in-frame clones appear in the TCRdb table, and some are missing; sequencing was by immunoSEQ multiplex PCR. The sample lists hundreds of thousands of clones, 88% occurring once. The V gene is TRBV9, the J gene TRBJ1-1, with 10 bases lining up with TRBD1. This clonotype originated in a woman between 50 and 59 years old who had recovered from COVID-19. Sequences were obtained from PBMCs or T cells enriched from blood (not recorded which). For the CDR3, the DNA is TGTGCCAGCAGCGCGTTCGACAGGGGGCTTCCTGAAGCTTTCTTT. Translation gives CASSAFDRGLPEAFF.